Detailed here is one TCR beta chain. A far larger clone is one base from this, pointing to a likely read error. CDR3 length equals 16 residues. Per germline, CDR1 SGHKS and CDR2 YYEKEE (reference sequence). V was shortened by 4 bases and J by 2 bases, with 16 bases between the two germline ends. The time point: before trial treatment. TRAV- and TRBV-specific primers were used for first-strand cDNA, which covered alpha and beta chains. Using a constant-region primer together with a V-primer adapter, TCRs were subjected to roughly 20 PCR cycles of amplification. TCRdb redid the calling of the reads with MiXCR, one entry per CDR3 protein. The sample consists of 60,000 or so distinct CDR3 sequences, roughly 29% of them appearing once. The data belong to a study of low-dose radiotherapy and immunotherapy resistance in tumors. The wider study: Patients of Cohort 1 had 0.5 Gy fractions every 2 weeks, which summed to 6.5 Gy.

J is TRBJ2-1 and V is TRBV5-5; perhaps TRBD2 as D (5 bases). The origin of this receptor is a male donor with rectosigmoid adenocarcinoma. Here the sequenced sample was PBMCs, taken before treatment. CDR3 bases: TGTGCCAGCAGCCAGACTACTACATTTCCCTACAATGAGCAGTTCTTC. Its translation: CASSQTTTFPYNEQFF.